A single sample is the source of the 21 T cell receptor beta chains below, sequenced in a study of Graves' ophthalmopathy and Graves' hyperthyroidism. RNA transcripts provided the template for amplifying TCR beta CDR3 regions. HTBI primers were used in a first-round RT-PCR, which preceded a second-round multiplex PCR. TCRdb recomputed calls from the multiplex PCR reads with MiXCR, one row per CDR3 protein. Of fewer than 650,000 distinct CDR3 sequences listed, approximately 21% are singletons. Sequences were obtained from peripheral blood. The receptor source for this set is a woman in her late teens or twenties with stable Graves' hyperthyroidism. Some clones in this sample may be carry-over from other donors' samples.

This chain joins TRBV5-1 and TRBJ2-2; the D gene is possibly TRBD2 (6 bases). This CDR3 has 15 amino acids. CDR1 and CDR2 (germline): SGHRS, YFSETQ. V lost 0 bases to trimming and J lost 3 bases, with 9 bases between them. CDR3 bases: TGCGCCAGCAGCTTGGGGGGACTCGACACCGGGGAGCTGTTTTTT. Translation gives CASSLGGLDTGELFF.

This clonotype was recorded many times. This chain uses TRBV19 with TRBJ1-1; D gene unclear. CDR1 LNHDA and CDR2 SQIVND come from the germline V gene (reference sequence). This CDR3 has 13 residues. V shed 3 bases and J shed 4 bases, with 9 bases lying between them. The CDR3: CASSMVIGTEAFF. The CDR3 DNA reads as TGTGCCAGTAGTATGGTAATCGGCACTGAAGCTTTCTTT.

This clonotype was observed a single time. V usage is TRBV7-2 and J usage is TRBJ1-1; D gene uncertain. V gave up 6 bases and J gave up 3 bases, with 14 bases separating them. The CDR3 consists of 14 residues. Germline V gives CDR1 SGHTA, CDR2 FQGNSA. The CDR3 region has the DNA TGTGCCAGCAGTTTTCGAGCGGGATACACTGAAGCTTTCTTT. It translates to CASSFRAGYTEAFF.

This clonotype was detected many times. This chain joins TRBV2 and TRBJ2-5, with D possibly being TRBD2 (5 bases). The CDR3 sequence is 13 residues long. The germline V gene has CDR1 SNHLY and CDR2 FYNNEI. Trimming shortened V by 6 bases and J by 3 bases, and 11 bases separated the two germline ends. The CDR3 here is CASRKDGKETQYF. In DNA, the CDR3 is TGTGCCAGCAGGAAGGACGGGAAAGAGACCCAGTACTTC.

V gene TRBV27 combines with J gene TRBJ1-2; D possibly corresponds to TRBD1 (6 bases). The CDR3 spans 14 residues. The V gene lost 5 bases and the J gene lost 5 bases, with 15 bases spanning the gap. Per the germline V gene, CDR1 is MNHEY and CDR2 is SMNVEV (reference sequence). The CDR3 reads CASSRGGEGYGYTF. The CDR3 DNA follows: TGTGCCAGCAGTCGCGGGGGCGAGGGGTATGGCTACACCTTC.

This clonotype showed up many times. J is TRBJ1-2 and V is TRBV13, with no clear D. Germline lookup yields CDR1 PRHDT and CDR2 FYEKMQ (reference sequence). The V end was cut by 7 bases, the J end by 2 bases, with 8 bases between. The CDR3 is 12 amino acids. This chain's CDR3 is CASTRGNYGYTF. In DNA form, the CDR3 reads TGTGCCAGCACTCGCGGAAACTATGGCTACACCTTC.

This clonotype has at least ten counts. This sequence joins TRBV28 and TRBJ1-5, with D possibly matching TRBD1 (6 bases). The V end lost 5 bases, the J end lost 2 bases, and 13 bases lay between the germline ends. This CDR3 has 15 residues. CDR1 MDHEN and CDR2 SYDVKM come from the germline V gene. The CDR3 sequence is CASSGGRGRNQPQHF. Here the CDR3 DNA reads TGTGCCAGCAGTGGGGGCAGGGGTCGCAATCAGCCCCAGCATTTT.

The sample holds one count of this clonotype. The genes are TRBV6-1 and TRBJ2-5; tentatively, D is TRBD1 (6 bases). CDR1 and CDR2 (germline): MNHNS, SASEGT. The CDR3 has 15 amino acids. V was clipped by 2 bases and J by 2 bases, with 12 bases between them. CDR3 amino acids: CASSEFSGDQETQYF. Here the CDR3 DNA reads TGTGCCAGCAGTGAATTTTCAGGGGATCAAGAGACCCAGTACTTC.

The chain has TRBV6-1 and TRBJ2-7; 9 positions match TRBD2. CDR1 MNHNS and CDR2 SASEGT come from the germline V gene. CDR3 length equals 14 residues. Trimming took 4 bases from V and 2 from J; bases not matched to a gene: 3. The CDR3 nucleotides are TGTGCCAGCAGTGTGACTAGCGGAGCCTACGAGCAGTACTTC. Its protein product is CASSVTSGAYEQYF.

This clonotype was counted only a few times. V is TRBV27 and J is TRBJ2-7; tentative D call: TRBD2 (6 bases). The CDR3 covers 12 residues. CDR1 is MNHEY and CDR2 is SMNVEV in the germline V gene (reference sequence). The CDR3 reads CAPAAGSWGQYF. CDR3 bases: TGTGCTCCAGCCGCCGGGAGTTGGGGGCAGTACTTC.

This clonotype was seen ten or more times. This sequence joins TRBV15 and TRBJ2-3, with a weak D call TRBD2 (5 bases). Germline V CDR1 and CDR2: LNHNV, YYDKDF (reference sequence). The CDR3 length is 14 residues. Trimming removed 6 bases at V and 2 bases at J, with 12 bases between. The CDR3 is CATSRRSYTDTQYF. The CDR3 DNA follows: TGTGCCACCAGTCGGAGGTCCTACACAGATACGCAGTATTTT.

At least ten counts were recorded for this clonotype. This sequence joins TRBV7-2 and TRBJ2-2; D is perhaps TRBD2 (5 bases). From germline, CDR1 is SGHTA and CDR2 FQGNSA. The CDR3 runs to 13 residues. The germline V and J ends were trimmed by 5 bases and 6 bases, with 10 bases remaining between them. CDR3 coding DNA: TGTGCCAGCAGCCCCGGGATAGCCGGGGAGCTGTTTTTT. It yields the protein CASSPGIAGELFF.

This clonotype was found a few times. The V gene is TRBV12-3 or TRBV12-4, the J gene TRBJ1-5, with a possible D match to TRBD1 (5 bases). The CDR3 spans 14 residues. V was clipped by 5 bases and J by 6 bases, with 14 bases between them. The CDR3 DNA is TGTGCCAGCAGTAGGACACGACCCCCTCAGCCCCAGCATTTT. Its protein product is CASSRTRPPQPQHF.

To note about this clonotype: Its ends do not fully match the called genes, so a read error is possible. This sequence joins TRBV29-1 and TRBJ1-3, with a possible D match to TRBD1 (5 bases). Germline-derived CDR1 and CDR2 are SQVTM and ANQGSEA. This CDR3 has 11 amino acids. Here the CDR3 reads CSVDDMGLFHF. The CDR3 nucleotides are TGCAGCGTTGACGATATGGGACTCTTCCATTTT.

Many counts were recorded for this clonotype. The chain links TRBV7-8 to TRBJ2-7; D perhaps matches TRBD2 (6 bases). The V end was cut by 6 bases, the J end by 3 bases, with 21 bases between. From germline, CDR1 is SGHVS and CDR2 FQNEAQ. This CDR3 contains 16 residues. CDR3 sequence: CASRPAGGMGSYEQYF. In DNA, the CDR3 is TGTGCCAGCAGACCAGCTGGCGGGATGGGGAGCTACGAGCAGTACTTC.

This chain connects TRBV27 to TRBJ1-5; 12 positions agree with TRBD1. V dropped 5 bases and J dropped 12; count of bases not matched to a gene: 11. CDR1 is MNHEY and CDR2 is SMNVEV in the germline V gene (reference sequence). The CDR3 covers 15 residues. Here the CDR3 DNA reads TGTGCCAGCAGTCCCGGGACAGGGGGCCCTCAAGGCCAGCATTTT. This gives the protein CASSPGTGGPQGQHF.

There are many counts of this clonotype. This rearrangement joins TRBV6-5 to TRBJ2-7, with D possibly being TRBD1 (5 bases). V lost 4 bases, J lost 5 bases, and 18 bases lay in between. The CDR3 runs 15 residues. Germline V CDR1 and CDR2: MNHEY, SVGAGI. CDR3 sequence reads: CASSFSIDSIHEQYF. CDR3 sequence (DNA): TGTGCCAGCAGTTTTTCAATCGACAGTATCCACGAGCAGTACTTC.

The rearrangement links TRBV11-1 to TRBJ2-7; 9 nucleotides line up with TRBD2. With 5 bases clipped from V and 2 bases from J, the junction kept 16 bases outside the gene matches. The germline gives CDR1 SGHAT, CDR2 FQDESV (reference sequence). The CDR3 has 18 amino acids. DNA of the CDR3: TGTGCCAGCAGCCCCCCGAGTTCTGGCGGGAGGGCTGCCTACGAGCAGTACTTC. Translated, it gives CASSPPSSGGRAAYEQYF. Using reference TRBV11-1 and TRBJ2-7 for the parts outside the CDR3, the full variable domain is EAEVAQSPRYKITEKSQAVAFWCDPISGHATLYWYRQILGQGPELLVQFQDESVVDDSQLPKDRFSAERLKGVDSTLKIQPAELGDSAMYLCASSPPSSGGRAAYEQYFGPGTRLTVT.

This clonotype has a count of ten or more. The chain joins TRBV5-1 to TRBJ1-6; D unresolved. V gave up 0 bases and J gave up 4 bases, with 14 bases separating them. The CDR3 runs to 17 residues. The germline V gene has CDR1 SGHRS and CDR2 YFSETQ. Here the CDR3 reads CASSLGRGALYNSPLHF. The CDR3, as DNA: TGCGCCAGCAGCTTGGGCCGGGGAGCCCTATATAATTCACCCCTCCACTTT.

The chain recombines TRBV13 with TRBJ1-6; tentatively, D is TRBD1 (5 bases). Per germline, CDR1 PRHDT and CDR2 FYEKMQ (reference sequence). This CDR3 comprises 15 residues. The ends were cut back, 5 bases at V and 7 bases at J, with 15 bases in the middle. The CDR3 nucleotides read TGTGCCAGCAGCCTCCTCGGGGGAAAAAATTCACCCCTCCACTTT. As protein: CASSLLGGKNSPLHF. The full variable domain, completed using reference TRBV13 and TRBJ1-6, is AAGVIQSPRHLIKEKRETATLKCYPIPRHDTVYWYQQGPGQDPQFLISFYEKMQSDKGSIPDRFSAQQFSDYHSELNMSSLELGDSALYFCASSLLGGKNSPLHFGNGTRLTVT.

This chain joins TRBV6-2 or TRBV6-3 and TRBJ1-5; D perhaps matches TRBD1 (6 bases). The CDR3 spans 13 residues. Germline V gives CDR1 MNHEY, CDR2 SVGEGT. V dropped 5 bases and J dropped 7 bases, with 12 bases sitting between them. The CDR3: CASSRDIYQPQHF. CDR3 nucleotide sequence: TGTGCCAGCAGTCGGGACATCTACCAGCCCCAGCATTTT.